This entry concerns a single T cell receptor beta chain. What it recognizes is unknown. The sample is drawn from a study of CD8 T cells in ankylosing spondylitis. It was by quantitative 5'-RACE with molecular barcodes that TCR beta libraries were made. From the 5' RACE reads, TCRdb called clonotypes with MiXCR, one entry per CDR3 protein. The top ten hold about 4% of the sample, which has fewer than 250,000 distinct CDR3 sequences, roughly a third seen once. Trimming shortened V by 3 bases and J by 2 bases, and 14 bases separated the two germline ends. This CDR3 comprises 14 residues. CDR1 and CDR2 (germline): DFQATT, SNEGSKA (reference sequence). Study findings and constraints: In ankylosing spondylitis blood, a motif of seven to nine highly homologous TCR beta variants appeared characteristic. Earlier literature documents some of the motif variants in reactive arthritis synovial fluid and blood.

The sequence derives from a male donor with ankylosing spondylitis or in good health (not recorded which). The chain links TRBV20-1 to TRBJ2-7; unclear D gene. What was sequenced was blood, either unsorted or a sorted T cell fraction (not recorded which). The DNA for the CDR3 is TGCAGTGCTAGGACGGATCCCAGAACCTACGAGCAGTACTTC. It codes for CSARTDPRTYEQYF.